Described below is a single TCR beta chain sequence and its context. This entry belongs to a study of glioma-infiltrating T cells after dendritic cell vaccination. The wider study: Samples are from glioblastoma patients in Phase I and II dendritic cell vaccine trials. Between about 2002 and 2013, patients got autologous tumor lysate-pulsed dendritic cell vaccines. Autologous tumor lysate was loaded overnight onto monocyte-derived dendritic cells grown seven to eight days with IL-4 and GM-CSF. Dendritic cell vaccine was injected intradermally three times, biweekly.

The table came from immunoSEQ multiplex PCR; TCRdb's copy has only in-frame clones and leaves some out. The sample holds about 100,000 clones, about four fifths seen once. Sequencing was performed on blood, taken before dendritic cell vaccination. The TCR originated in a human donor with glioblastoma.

CDR3 sequence (DNA): TGTGCCAGCAGCTCGGTGGGACAGTCCTACGAGCAGTACTTC. Translated, it gives CASSSVGQSYEQYF. This chain connects TRBV13 to TRBJ2-7; TRBD1 matches at 7 bases. This CDR3 comprises 14 residues. Trimming removed 4 bases from V and 1 base from J; junction bases left unmatched: 4. CDR1 PRHDT and CDR2 FYEKMQ come from the germline V gene (reference sequence).